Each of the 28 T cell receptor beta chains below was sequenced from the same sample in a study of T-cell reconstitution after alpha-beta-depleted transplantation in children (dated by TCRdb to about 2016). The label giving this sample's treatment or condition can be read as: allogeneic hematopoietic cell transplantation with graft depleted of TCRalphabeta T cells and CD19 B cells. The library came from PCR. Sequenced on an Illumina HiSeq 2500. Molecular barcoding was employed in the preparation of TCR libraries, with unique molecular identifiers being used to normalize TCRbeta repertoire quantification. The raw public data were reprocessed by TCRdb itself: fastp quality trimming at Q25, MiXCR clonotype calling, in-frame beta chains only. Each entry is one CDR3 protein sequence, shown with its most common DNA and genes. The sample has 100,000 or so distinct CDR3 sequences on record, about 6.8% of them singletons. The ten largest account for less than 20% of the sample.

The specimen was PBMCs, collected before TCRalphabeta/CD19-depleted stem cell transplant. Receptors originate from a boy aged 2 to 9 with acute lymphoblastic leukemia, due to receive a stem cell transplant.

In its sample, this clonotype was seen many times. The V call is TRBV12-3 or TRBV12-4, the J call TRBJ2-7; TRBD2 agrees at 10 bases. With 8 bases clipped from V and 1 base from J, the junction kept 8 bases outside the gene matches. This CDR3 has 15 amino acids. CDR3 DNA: TGTGCCAGCTCCCGGACTAGCGGCTCATCCTACGAGCAGTACTTC. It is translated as CASSRTSGSSYEQYF.

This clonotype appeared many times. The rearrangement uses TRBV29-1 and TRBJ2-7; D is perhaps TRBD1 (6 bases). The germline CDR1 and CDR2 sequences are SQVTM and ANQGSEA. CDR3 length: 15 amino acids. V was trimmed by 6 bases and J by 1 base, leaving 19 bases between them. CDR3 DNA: TGCAGCGTCGTGTGGACCGGGACACCTTCCTACGAGCAGTACTTC. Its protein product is CSVVWTGTPSYEQYF.

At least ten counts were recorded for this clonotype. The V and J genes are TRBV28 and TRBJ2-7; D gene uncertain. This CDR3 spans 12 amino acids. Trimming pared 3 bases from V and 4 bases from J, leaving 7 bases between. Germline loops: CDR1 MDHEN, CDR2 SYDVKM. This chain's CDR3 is CASSLAPYEQYF. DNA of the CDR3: TGTGCCAGCAGTTTGGCCCCTTACGAGCAGTACTTC.

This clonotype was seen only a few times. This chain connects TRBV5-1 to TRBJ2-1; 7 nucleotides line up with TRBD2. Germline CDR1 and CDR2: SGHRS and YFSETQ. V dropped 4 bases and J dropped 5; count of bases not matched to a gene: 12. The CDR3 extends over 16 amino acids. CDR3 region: CASSPGVAGGHNEQFF. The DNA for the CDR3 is TGCGCCAGCAGCCCCGGGGTAGCGGGCGGACACAATGAGCAGTTCTTC. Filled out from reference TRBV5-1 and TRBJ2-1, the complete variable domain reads KAGVTQTPRYLIKTRGQQVTLSCSPISGHRSVSWYQQTPGQGLQFLFEYFSETQRNKGNFPGRFSGRQFSNSRSEMNVSTLELGDSALYLCASSPGVAGGHNEQFFGPGTRLTVL.

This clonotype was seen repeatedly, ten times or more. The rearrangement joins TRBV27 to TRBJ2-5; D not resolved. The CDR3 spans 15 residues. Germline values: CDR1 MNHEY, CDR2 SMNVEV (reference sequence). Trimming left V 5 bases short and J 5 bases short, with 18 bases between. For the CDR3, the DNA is TGTGCCAGCAGTCCCGCTCGGACCTTGGGGGAGACCCAGTACTTC. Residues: CASSPARTLGETQYF.

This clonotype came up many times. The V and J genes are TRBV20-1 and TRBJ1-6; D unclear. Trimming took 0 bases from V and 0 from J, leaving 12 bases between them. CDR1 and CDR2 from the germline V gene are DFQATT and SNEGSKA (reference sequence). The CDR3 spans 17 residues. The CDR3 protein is CSARDRVRGSYNSPLHF. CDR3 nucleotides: TGCAGTGCTAGAGATCGTGTCCGGGGCTCCTATAATTCACCCCTCCACTTT.

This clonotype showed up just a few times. CDR3 in DNA: TGTGCCAGCACCACCTGGGGGGCCTACAATGAGCAGTTCTTC. It yields the protein CASTTWGAYNEQFF. This chain connects TRBV7-9 to TRBJ2-1; possible D gene TRBD2, 6 bases. Germline V lookup: CDR1 SEHNR, CDR2 FQNEAQ (reference sequence). The CDR3 loop spans 14 amino acids. V was clipped by 7 bases and J by 2 bases, with 12 bases between them.

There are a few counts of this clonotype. CDR3 region: CASSSGQGANYGYTF. The DNA for the CDR3 is TGTGCCAGCAGCTCCGGACAGGGAGCTAACTATGGCTACACCTTC. V and J are TRBV7-9 and TRBJ1-2; 8 bases are a match to TRBD1. Germline CDR1 reads SEHNR; CDR2 reads FQNEAQ (reference sequence). V dropped 4 bases and J dropped 0; count of bases not matched to a gene: 4. This CDR3 has 15 amino acids.

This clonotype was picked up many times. CDR3 coding DNA: TGCAGTGCCCGAAGGCTAGCGGGGGATCTCTCCTACAATGAGCAGTTCTTC. Its protein is CSARRLAGDLSYNEQFF. V and J are TRBV20-1 and TRBJ2-1; TRBD2 aligns across 10 bases. CDR3 length equals 17 residues. V shed 6 bases and J 0 bases; nucleotides not matched to a gene: 11. Germline V gene lookup returns CDR1 DFQATT and CDR2 SNEGSKA (reference sequence).

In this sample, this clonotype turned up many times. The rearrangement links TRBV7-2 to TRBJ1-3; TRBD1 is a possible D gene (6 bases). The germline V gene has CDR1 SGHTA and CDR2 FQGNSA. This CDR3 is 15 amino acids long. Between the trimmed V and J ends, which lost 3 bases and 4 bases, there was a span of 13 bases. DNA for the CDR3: TGTGCCAGCAGCTTGACACAGGGATACGGAAACACCATATATTTT. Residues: CASSLTQGYGNTIYF.

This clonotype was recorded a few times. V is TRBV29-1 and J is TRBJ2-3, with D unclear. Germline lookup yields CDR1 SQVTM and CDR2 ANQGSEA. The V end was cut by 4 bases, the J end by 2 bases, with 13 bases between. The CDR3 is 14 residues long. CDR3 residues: CSVGSRVNTDTQYF. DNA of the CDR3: TGCAGCGTTGGATCTAGGGTTAACACAGATACGCAGTATTTT.

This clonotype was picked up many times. CDR3 DNA: TGTGCCAGCAGCGAACAGGGATTTCAGAACAATGAGCAGTTCTTC. It specifies CASSEQGFQNNEQFF. The chain uses TRBV7-2 and TRBJ2-1; maybe TRBD1 (6 bases). The CDR3 covers 15 residues. Germline values: CDR1 SGHTA, CDR2 FQGNSA. The ends were cut back, 5 bases at V and 5 bases at J, with 16 bases in the middle.

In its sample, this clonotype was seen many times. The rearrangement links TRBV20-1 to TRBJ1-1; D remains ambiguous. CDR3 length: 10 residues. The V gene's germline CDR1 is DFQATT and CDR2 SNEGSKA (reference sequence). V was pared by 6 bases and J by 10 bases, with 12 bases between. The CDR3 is CSARLEGAFF. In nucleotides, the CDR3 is TGCAGTGCCCGGCTGGAGGGAGCTTTCTTT.

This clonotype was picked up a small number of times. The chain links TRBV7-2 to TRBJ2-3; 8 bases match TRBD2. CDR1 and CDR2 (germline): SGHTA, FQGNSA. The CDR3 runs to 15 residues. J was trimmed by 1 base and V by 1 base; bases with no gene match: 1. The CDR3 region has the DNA TGTGCCAGCAGCTTAGATAGCGGGGGCACAGATACGCAGTATTTT. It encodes CASSLDSGGTDTQYF. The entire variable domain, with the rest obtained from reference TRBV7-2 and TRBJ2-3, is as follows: GAGVSQSPSNKVTEKGKDVELRCDPISGHTALYWYRQSLGQGLEFLIYFQGNSAPDKSGLPSDRFSAERTGGSVSTLTIQRTQQEDSAVYLCASSLDSGGTDTQYFGPGTRLTVL.

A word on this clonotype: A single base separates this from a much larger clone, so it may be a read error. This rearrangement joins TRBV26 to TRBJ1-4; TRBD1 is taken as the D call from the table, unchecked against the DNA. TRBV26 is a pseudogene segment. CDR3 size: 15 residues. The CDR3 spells CASSYDRVTNEKLFF. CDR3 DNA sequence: TGTGCCAGCAGTTACGACAGGGTGACTAATGAAAAACTGTTTTTT.

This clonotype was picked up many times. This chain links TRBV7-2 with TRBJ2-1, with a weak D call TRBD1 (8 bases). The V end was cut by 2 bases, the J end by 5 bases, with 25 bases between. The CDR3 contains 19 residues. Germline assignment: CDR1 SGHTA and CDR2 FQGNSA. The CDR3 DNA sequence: TGTGCCAGCAGCTTAAAGTCGTGGGGGGGACAGGTCGGACACAATGAGCAGTTCTTC. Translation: CASSLKSWGGQVGHNEQFF.

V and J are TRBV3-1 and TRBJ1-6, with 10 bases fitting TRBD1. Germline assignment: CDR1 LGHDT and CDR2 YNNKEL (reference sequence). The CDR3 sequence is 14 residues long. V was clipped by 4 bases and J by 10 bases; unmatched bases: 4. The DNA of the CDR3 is TGTGCCAGCAGCCCCGACAGGGGGCTCTCACCCCTCCACTTT. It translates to CASSPDRGLSPLHF.

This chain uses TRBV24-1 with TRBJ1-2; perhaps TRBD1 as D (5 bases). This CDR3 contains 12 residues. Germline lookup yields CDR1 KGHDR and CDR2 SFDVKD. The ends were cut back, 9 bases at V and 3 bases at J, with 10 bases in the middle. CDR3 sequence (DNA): TGTGCCACCGAAGGAGGGGACTATGGCTACACCTTC. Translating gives CATEGGDYGYTF.

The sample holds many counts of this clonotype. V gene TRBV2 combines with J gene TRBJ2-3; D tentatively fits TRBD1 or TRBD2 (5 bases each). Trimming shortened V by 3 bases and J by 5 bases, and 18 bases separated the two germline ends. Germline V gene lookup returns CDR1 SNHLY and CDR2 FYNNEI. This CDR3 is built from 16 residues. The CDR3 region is CASSDTGGAVIDTQYF. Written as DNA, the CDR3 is TGTGCCAGCAGTGATACAGGCGGAGCGGTAATAGATACGCAGTATTTT.

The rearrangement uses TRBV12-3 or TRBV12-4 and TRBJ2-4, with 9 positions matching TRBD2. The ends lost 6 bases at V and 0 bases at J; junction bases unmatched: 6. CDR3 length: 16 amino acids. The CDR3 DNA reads TGTGCCAGCAGGCGCGGGACTAGCCTAGCCAAAAACATTCAGTACTTC. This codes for CASRRGTSLAKNIQYF.

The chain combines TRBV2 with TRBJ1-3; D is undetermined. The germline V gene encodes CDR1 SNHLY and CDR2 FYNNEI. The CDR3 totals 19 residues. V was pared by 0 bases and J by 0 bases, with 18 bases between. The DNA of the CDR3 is TGTGCCAGCAGTGAAGCGCTTTCATGGCAGGCGGACTCTGGAAACACCATATATTTT. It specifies CASSEALSWQADSGNTIYF.

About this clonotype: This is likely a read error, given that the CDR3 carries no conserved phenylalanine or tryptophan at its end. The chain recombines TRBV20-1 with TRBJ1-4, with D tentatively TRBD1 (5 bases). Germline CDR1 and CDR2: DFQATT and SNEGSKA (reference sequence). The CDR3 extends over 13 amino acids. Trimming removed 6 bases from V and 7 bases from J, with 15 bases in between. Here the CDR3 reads CSAPPQGAEKLFV. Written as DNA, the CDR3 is TGCAGTGCCCCCCCCCAGGGAGCTGAAAAACTGTTTGTT.

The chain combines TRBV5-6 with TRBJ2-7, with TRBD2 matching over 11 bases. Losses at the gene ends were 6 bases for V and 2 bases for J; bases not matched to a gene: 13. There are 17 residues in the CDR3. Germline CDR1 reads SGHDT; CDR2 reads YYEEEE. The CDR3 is CASTPTVTSGATYEQYF. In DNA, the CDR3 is TGTGCCAGCACCCCAACGGTGACTAGCGGGGCTACCTACGAGCAGTACTTC.

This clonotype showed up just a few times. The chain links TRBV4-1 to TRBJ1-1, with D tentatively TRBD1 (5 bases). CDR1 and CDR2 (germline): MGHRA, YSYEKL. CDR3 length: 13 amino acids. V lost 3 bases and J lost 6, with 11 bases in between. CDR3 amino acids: CASSHERGAEAFF. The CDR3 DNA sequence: TGCGCCAGCAGCCACGAGCGAGGGGCTGAAGCTTTCTTT.

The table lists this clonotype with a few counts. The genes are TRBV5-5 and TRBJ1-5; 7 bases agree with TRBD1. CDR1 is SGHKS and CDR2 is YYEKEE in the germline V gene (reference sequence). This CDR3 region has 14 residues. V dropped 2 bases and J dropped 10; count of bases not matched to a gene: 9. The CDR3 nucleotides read TGTGCCAGCAGCTTAGGGGGGACAGCGCCCCCCCAGCATTTT. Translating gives CASSLGGTAPPQHF.

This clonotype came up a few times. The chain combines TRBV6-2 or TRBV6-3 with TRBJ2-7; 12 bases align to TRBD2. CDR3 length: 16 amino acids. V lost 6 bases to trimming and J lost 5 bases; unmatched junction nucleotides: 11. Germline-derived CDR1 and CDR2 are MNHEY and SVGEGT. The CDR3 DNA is TGTGCCAGCAGACCCCCGGGACTAGCGGGCGTACACGAGCAGTACTTC. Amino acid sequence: CASRPPGLAGVHEQYF.

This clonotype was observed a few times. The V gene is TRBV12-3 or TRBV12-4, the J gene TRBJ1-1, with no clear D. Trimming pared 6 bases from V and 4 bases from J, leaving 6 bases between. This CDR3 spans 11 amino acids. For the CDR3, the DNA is TGTGCCAGCAGAAGATCCACTGAAGCTTTCTTT. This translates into CASRRSTEAFF.

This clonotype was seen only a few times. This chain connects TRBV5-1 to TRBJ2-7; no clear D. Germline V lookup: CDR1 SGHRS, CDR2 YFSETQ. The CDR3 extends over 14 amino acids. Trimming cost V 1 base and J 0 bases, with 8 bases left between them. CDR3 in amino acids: CASSLFGTSYEQYF. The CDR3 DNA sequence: TGCGCCAGCAGCTTGTTTGGCACCTCCTACGAGCAGTACTTC. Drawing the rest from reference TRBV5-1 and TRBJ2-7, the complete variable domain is KAGVTQTPRYLIKTRGQQVTLSCSPISGHRSVSWYQQTPGQGLQFLFEYFSETQRNKGNFPGRFSGRQFSNSRSEMNVSTLELGDSALYLCASSLFGTSYEQYFGPGTRLTVT.